The present T cell receptor beta chain was sequenced within a study of siplizumab effects on memory and regulatory T cells. Study conclusions and caveats: On average, less than 75% of mappable alloreactive CD4+ clones were Treg-derived under siplizumab, against less than 35% in controls. Tracing alloreactive clones into unstimulated subsets worked for only a minor fraction of them. Naive T cells were seen as more diverse than memory cells and as major alloresponse contributors.

Sequencing used immunoSEQ multiplex PCR; TCRdb keeps in-frame clones, though not all of them. The table has roughly 75,000 clones, 85% to 95% seen once. V lost 3 bases and J lost 4, with 16 bases in between. This CDR3 has 15 amino acids. The germline gives CDR1 SGDLS, CDR2 YYNGEE. About this clone itself: Its target is not known.

J is TRBJ1-1 and V is TRBV9, with D tentatively TRBD1 (6 bases). Sequenced material: CD8+ T cells sorted from blood. This TCR was recovered from a human donor in good health. The CDR3 DNA reads TGTGCCAGCAGCGGCGCCCGGGGGGGGCGCACTGAAGCTTTCTTT. Amino acid sequence: CASSGARGGRTEAFF.